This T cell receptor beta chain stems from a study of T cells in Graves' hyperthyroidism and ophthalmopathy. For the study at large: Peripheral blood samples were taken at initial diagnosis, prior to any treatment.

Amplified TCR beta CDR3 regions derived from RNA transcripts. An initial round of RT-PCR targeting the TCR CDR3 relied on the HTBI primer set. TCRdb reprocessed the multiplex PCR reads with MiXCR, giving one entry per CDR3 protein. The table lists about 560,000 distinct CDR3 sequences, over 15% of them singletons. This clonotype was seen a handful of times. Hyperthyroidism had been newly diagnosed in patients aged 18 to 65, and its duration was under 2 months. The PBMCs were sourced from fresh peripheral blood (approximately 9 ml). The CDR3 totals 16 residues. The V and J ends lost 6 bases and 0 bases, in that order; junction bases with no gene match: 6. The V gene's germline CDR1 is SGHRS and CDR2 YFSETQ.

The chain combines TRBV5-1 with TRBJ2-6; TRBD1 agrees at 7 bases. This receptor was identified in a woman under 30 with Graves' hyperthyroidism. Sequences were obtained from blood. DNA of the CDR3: TGCGCCAGCAACGACAGGGAAATCTCTGGGGCCAACGTCCTGACTTTC. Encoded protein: CASNDREISGANVLTF.